The 27 T cell receptor beta chains below come from one sample, sequenced in a study of blood T cell repertoires in COVID-19. The assay was immunoSEQ multiplex PCR, and TCRdb's table has in-frame clones only and misses some. The data contain about 310,000 clones, roughly 85% of them singletons. Sequenced material: PBMCs or T cells enriched from blood (not recorded which). These receptors all stem from a woman in her 30s who had been exposed to COVID-19.

This clone came up once. The V gene is TRBV7-6, the J gene TRBJ2-1; TRBD2 matches at 9 bases. CDR3 length: 15 residues. From germline, CDR1 is SGHVS and CDR2 FNYEAQ. The trim removed 5 bases at V and 8 bases at J, leaving 10 bases unmatched. The CDR3: CASSPRLAEGDEQFF. Written as DNA, the CDR3 is TGTGCCAGCAGCCCCAGACTAGCGGAGGGCGATGAGCAGTTCTTC.

In DNA form, the CDR3 reads TGTGCCAGCAGTTACCAGGGGGCCGGTTCACCCCTCCACTTT. This encodes CASSYQGAGSPLHF. V gene TRBV6-5 combines with J gene TRBJ1-6, with 8 bases matching TRBD1. The germline V gene has CDR1 MNHEY and CDR2 SVGAGI. The CDR3 is 14 residues long. V lost 2 bases to trimming and J lost 9 bases; unmatched junction nucleotides: 3.

The chain couples TRBV2 to TRBJ1-2, with a weak D call TRBD1 (5 bases). Trimming took 3 bases from V and 6 from J, leaving 17 bases between them. The CDR3 has 15 residues. Germline-derived CDR1 and CDR2 are SNHLY and FYNNEI. The CDR3 DNA reads TGTGCCAGCAGTGATTTGACAGTCCTGGGGCATGGCTACACCTTC. Residues: CASSDLTVLGHGYTF.

The V and J genes are TRBV20-1 and TRBJ2-1; TRBD2 aligns across 11 bases. With 3 bases clipped from V and 8 bases from J, the junction kept 12 bases outside the gene matches. The CDR3 has 16 amino acids. Germline values: CDR1 DFQATT, CDR2 SNEGSKA (reference sequence). The CDR3 bases are TGCAGTGCTAGTCAATCGGCTAGCGGGAGGAGGGATGAGCAGTTCTTC. This sequence encodes CSASQSASGRRDEQFF.

As DNA, the CDR3 is TGCGCCAGCAGCTTATCTAGCGGGACCACAGATACGCAGTATTTT. Translated, it gives CASSLSSGTTDTQYF. The rearrangement joins TRBV5-1 to TRBJ2-3, with TRBD2 matching 9 bases. This CDR3 is built from 15 residues. Germline CDR1 and CDR2: SGHRS and YFSETQ. Trimming took 2 bases from V and 2 from J; bases not matched to a gene: 3.

The chain carries TRBV6-6 and TRBJ2-2, with 8 bases that match TRBD1. This CDR3 contains 17 residues. After removal of 5 bases from V and 5 bases from J, the junction contained 13 bases not matched to a gene. Germline-derived CDR1 and CDR2 are MNHNY and SVGAGI (reference sequence). CDR3 amino acids: CASSQSPGQVTTGELFF. CDR3 sequence (DNA): TGTGCCAGCAGTCAAAGCCCGGGACAGGTGACTACCGGGGAGCTGTTTTTT.

The gene calls are TRBV10-2 and TRBJ2-7, with D tentatively TRBD2 (5 bases). This CDR3 region has 11 residues. Germline assignment: CDR1 WSHSY and CDR2 SAAADI. V lost 8 bases and J lost 2, with 7 bases in between. For the CDR3, the DNA is TGCGCCAGCGCGGAGGCCTACGAGCAGTACTTC. It translates to CASAEAYEQYF.

V is TRBV5-1 and J is TRBJ2-7, with a weak D call TRBD2 (6 bases). Germline CDR1 and CDR2: SGHRS and YFSETQ. Trimming took 0 bases from V and 4 from J, leaving 17 bases between them. This CDR3 spans 16 amino acids. The CDR3 nucleotides read TGCGCCAGCAGCTTGGCCCCGGACACGGGAGCGTACGAGCAGTACTTC. It translates to CASSLAPDTGAYEQYF.

This clone showed up just a few times. The V and J genes are TRBV7-2 and TRBJ2-7; D not resolved. Germline V gene sequence: CDR1 SGHTA, CDR2 FQGNSA. Trimming left V 2 bases short and J 3 bases short, with 11 bases between. CDR3 length: 14 residues. DNA of the CDR3: TGTGCCAGCAGCTTAAGCGCCGGCTACTACGAGCAGTACTTC. This sequence encodes CASSLSAGYYEQYF.

This sequence joins TRBV7-6 and TRBJ2-7; 9 bases agree with TRBD1. This CDR3 has 15 residues. Germline V gene sequence: CDR1 SGHVS, CDR2 FNYEAQ. V lost 5 bases to trimming and J lost 3 bases; unmatched junction nucleotides: 8. The CDR3 region is CASSHTGQGYYEQYF. CDR3 in DNA: TGTGCCAGCAGCCATACAGGACAGGGGTACTACGAGCAGTACTTC.

The chain employs TRBV19 and TRBJ1-1; TRBD1 aligns across 8 bases. The CDR3 is 13 amino acids. CDR1 is LNHDA, CDR2 SQIVND, per germline (reference sequence). J gave up 4 bases and V 6 bases, and 4 bases lay outside the gene matches. Written as DNA, the CDR3 is TGTGCCAGTAGCCCGACAGGGGCCACTGAAGCTTTCTTT. Translated, it gives CASSPTGATEAFF. Looking up the rest from reference TRBV19 and TRBJ1-1 gives the full variable domain: DGGITQSPKYLFRKEGQNVTLSCEQNLNHDAMYWYRQDPGQGLRLIYYSQIVNDFQKGDIAEGYSVSREKKESFPLTVTSAQKNPTAFYLCASSPTGATEAFFGQGTRLTVV.

The chain employs TRBV5-4 and TRBJ2-1; the match to TRBD1 covers 7 bases. CDR1 is SGHNT and CDR2 is YYREEE in the germline V gene (reference sequence). The J segment lost 10 bases and the V segment lost 4 bases, leaving 14 bases of the junction unmatched. CDR3 length equals 15 residues. The CDR3 DNA reads TGTGCCAGCAGCCCGGGACAGCGACAACAAGGGGAGCAGTTCTTC. Translating it yields CASSPGQRQQGEQFF.

The chain is built from TRBV6-5 and TRBJ1-1; no clear D gene. The CDR3 contains 11 residues. V shed 8 bases and J shed 1 base, with 5 bases lying between them. CDR1 and CDR2 (germline): MNHEY, SVGAGI. This CDR3 is CASLWNTEAFF. In DNA form, the CDR3 reads TGTGCCAGCCTCTGGAACACTGAAGCTTTCTTT.

The V call is TRBV24-1, the J call TRBJ1-1; unclear D gene. The CDR3 has 13 residues. The germline V and J ends were trimmed by 9 bases and 0 bases, with 10 bases remaining between them. Germline V gives CDR1 KGHDR, CDR2 SFDVKD. The CDR3 here is CATRDTMNTEAFF. The CDR3 nucleotides read TGTGCCACCCGAGACACGATGAACACTGAAGCTTTCTTT.

The chain has TRBV27 and TRBJ2-3; TRBD2 agrees at 8 bases. This CDR3 spans 20 amino acids. CDR1 and CDR2 from the germline V gene are MNHEY and SMNVEV (reference sequence). V lost 1 base, J lost 4 bases, and 19 bases stayed unmatched. CDR3 residues: CASSLYGRGVIKGAADTQYF. The CDR3 region has the DNA TGTGCCAGCAGTTTATACGGGCGGGGGGTAATTAAAGGGGCTGCAGATACGCAGTATTTT.

V and J are TRBV7-9 and TRBJ1-4; D not resolved. V lost 5 bases and J 0 bases, leaving 10 bases between the germline ends. Germline CDR1 SEHNR, CDR2 FQNEAQ (reference sequence). The CDR3 has 15 residues. This chain's CDR3 is CASSLNSPTNEKLFF. Here the CDR3 DNA reads TGTGCCAGCAGCCTGAACAGCCCAACTAATGAAAAACTGTTTTTT.

The J gene is TRBJ1-2, the V gene TRBV7-2; D remains ambiguous. V lost 1 base and J lost 4, with 16 bases in between. Germline assignment: CDR1 SGHTA and CDR2 FQGNSA. This CDR3 has 16 residues. This chain's CDR3 is CASSLDFGSTTYGYTF. In DNA form, the CDR3 reads TGTGCCAGCAGCTTAGATTTCGGCAGCACTACCTATGGCTACACCTTC.

This clone has a handful of counts. V and J are TRBV7-9 and TRBJ1-1, with unresolved D. The CDR3 covers 12 residues. V was trimmed by 4 bases and J by 0 bases, leaving 3 bases between them. Germline CDR1 reads SEHNR; CDR2 reads FQNEAQ (reference sequence). The CDR3 reads CASSSMNTEAFF. For the CDR3, the DNA is TGTGCCAGCAGCTCTATGAACACTGAAGCTTTCTTT.

This chain uses TRBV21-1 with TRBJ2-7; the table names TRBD2, a call not compared with the DNA. TRBV21-1 is a pseudogene segment. CDR3 size: 14 residues. The CDR3 DNA follows: TGTGCCAGCAACCCCGGTATAGCGGCCTACGAGCAGTACTTC. Residues: CASNPGIAAYEQYF.

The chain is built from TRBV2 and TRBJ1-2, with TRBD1 matching over 9 bases. V shed 7 bases, J shed 4 bases, and the junction held 7 bases outside the gene matches. Germline CDR1 and CDR2: SNHLY and FYNNEI. The CDR3 totals 14 residues. As DNA, the CDR3 is TGTGCCAGCAATCCAACAGGGGGCGTCTATGGCTACACCTTC. As protein: CASNPTGGVYGYTF.

V usage is TRBV11-1 and J usage is TRBJ2-2; possible D gene TRBD1, 6 bases. CDR3 length: 14 amino acids. Germline CDR1 SGHAT, CDR2 FQDESV (reference sequence). V was cut by 3 bases and J by 6 bases, with 11 bases left in between. The CDR3 region has the DNA TGTGCCAGCAGCTTGCAGGGGACGGCCGGGGAGCTGTTTTTT. This encodes CASSLQGTAGELFF. Combining the CDR3 with reference TRBV11-1 and TRBJ2-2 gives the whole variable domain EAEVAQSPRYKITEKSQAVAFWCDPISGHATLYWYRQILGQGPELLVQFQDESVVDDSQLPKDRFSAERLKGVDSTLKIQPAELGDSAMYLCASSLQGTAGELFFGEGSRLTVL.

As to this clone: The junction departs from germline at one end; a sequencing error may be responsible. V and J are TRBV5-1 and TRBJ1-4; D unresolved. This CDR3 is built from 14 residues. Germline V gene lookup returns CDR1 SGHRS and CDR2 YFSETQ. The CDR3 DNA is TGCGCCAGCAGCCTGGAAAGGAGCAATGAAGAACTGTTTTTT. Amino acid sequence: CASSLERSNEELFF. Complete variable domain (other parts from reference TRBV5-1 and TRBJ1-4): KAGVTQTPRYLIKTRGQQVTLSCSPISGHRSVSWYQQTPGQGLQFLFEYFSETQRNKGNFPGRFSGRQFSNSRSEMNVSTLELGDSALYLCASSLERSNEELFFGSGTQLSVL.

This clone was seen at least ten times. Additional DNA sequences in this sample encode the identical CDR3. The rearrangement links TRBV2 to TRBJ2-3, with 9 bases aligning to TRBD2. The CDR3 contains 14 residues. From germline, CDR1 is SNHLY and CDR2 FYNNEI. Trimming took 8 bases from V and 2 from J; bases not matched to a gene: 5. This chain's CDR3 is CASGGLATTDTQYF. DNA for the CDR3: TGTGCCAGCGGGGGACTAGCCACCACAGATACGCAGTATTTT. The entire variable domain, with the rest obtained from reference TRBV2 and TRBJ2-3, is as follows: EPEVTQTPSHQVTQMGQEVILRCVPISNHLYFYWYRQILGQKVEFLVSFYNNEISEKSEIFDDQFSVERPDGSNFTLKIRSTKLEDSAMYFCASGGLATTDTQYFGPGTRLTVL.

The CDR3 spells CASASSGNTIYF. Here the CDR3 DNA reads TGTGCCAGCGCCAGCTCTGGAAACACCATATATTTT. The gene calls are TRBV6-5 and TRBJ1-3; no clear D. V was shortened by 8 bases and J by 0 bases, with 5 bases between the two germline ends. Germline loops: CDR1 MNHEY, CDR2 SVGAGI. This CDR3 has 12 amino acids.

The rearrangement links TRBV6-2 or TRBV6-3 to TRBJ1-6, with a tentative D call TRBD1 (5 bases). The CDR3 is 13 residues long. V shed 5 bases and J shed 10 bases, with 12 bases lying between them. CDR1 MNHEY and CDR2 SVGEGT come from the germline V gene. The chain's CDR3 is CASSMDTLSPLHF. The CDR3 DNA reads as TGTGCCAGCAGTATGGACACCCTATCACCCCTCCACTTT.

The chain recombines TRBV19 with TRBJ2-5, with D uncertain. The V and J ends lost 10 bases and 2 bases respectively, with 14 bases between them. Germline lookup yields CDR1 LNHDA and CDR2 SQIVND (reference sequence). This CDR3 has 13 amino acids. DNA for the CDR3: TGTGCCACCGGTAATCATGCTCAAGAGACCCAGTACTTC. This gives the protein CATGNHAQETQYF.

This sequence joins TRBV4-2 and TRBJ1-1; 8 bases map to TRBD1. Germline V gene lookup returns CDR1 LGHNA and CDR2 YNFKEQ. With V trimmed by 2 bases and J by 3 bases, 5 bases remained unmatched. The CDR3 runs 15 residues. The CDR3 is CASSQSRDRYTEAFF. DNA of the CDR3: TGTGCCAGCAGCCAATCCCGGGACAGGTACACTGAAGCTTTCTTT.